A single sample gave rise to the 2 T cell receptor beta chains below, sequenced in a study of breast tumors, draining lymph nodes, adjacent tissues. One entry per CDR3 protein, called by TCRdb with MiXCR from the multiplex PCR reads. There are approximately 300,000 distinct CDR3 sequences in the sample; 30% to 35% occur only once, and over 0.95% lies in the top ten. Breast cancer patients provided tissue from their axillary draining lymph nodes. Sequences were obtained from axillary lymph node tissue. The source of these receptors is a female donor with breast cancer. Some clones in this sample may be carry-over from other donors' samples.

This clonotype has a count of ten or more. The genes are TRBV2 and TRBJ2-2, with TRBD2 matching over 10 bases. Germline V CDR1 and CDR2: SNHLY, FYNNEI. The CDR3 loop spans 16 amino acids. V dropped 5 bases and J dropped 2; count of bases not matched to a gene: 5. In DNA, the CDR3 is TGTGCCAGCAGTAGAACTAGCGGGATTAACACCGGGGAGCTGTTTTTT. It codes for CASSRTSGINTGELFF. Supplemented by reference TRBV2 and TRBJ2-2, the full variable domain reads EPEVTQTPSHQVTQMGQEVILRCVPISNHLYFYWYRQILGQKVEFLVSFYNNEISEKSEIFDDQFSVERPDGSNFTLKIRSTKLEDSAMYFCASSRTSGINTGELFFGEGSRLTVL.

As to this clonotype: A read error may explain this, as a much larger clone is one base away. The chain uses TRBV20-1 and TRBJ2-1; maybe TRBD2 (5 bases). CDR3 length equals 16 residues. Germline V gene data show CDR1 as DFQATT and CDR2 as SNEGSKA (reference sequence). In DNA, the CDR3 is TGCAGTGCTAGAGATCTTGCCAGGAGGACCTACAATGAGCAGCTCTTC. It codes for CSARDLARRTYNEQLF.